The 15 T cell receptor beta chains below all came from one sample that was sequenced in a study of cytotoxic CD8 clonotypes in ibrutinib-treated CLL (dated by TCRdb to the early 2020s). Library generation was performed with the immunoSEQ multiplex PCR assay. TCRdb re-hosts the immuneACCESS table, in-frame sequences only. Its copies lack some clones; in the studies checked, an unresolved V gene accounts for under half of them, and the cause for the rest is not known. The sample contains some 200,000 clones, about two thirds of them found a single time. The ten largest clones represent roughly 13% of the sample. According to the study, the label for this sample's time point signals: around 25 months on ibrutinib. The sequencing used PBMCs, collected after 24 months of ibrutinib treatment. These receptors all come from a human donor with chronic lymphocytic leukemia.

The gene calls are TRBV5-4 and TRBJ2-6; TRBD1 agrees at 8 bases. The V and J ends lost 4 bases and 0 bases, in that order; junction bases with no gene match: 6. CDR3 length equals 17 residues. In germline, CDR1 is SGHNT, CDR2 YYREEE (reference sequence). CDR3 in DNA: TGTGCCAGCAGCCCCGGACAGGGTCGCTCTGGGGCCAACGTCCTGACTTTC. Translation: CASSPGQGRSGANVLTF.

This clone was seen only once. The rearrangement links TRBV14 to TRBJ2-1, with 8 positions matching TRBD1. V dropped 2 bases and J dropped 10; count of bases not matched to a gene: 7. The CDR3 loop spans 14 amino acids. Germline V gives CDR1 SGHDN, CDR2 FVKESK. The CDR3 DNA reads as TGTGCCAGCAGCCAACGAAGGACAGGGAACGAGCAGTTCTTC. Protein product: CASSQRRTGNEQFF.

The J gene is TRBJ2-1, the V gene TRBV7-8; D is ambiguous. V lost 4 bases to trimming and J lost 4 bases, with 14 bases between them. CDR1 and CDR2 (germline): SGHVS, FQNEAQ. The CDR3 has 15 residues. The CDR3 DNA follows: TGTGCCAGCAGCTCCGACCTCGCCCTTTACAATGAGCAGTTCTTC. This sequence encodes CASSSDLALYNEQFF.

V and J are TRBV18 and TRBJ1-4; no reliable D call. This CDR3 has 13 amino acids. CDR1 is KGHSH, CDR2 LQKENI, per germline. Trimming shortened V by 10 bases and J by 6 bases, and 15 bases separated the two germline ends. The CDR3 loop is CATSGPLDEKLFF. In DNA, the CDR3 is TGTGCCACCTCCGGTCCCCTGGATGAAAAACTGTTTTTT.

This clone has only a few counts. This rearrangement joins TRBV7-9 to TRBJ1-1; D unresolved. Germline CDR1 SEHNR, CDR2 FQNEAQ (reference sequence). Deletions cut 3 bases from V and 2 bases from J, with 7 bases between. This CDR3 comprises 13 residues. The CDR3 loop is CASSLYGNTEAFF. The DNA for the CDR3 is TGTGCCAGCAGCTTGTACGGCAACACTGAAGCTTTCTTT.

The chain combines TRBV6-5 with TRBJ2-5; D is unclear. The CDR3 sequence is 14 residues long. Deletions cut 0 bases from V and 5 bases from J, with 10 bases between. The germline V gene encodes CDR1 MNHEY and CDR2 SVGAGI. CDR3 sequence (DNA): TGTGCCAGCAGTTACTCGAACCGGGTGGAGACCCAGTACTTC. Translating gives CASSYSNRVETQYF.

A few counts support this clone. The V call is TRBV27, the J call TRBJ1-1; D is unresolved. Germline values: CDR1 MNHEY, CDR2 SMNVEV (reference sequence). The germline V and J ends were trimmed by 3 bases and 4 bases, with 9 bases remaining between them. The CDR3 extends over 13 amino acids. The CDR3 here is CASSFSGGTEAFF. The CDR3 DNA follows: TGTGCCAGCAGTTTTTCGGGAGGCACTGAAGCTTTCTTT.

This clone was observed a handful of times. The CDR3 bases are TGTGCCAGCAGCTTGCAGGGGGCCGACTATGGCTACACCTTC. This gives the protein CASSLQGADYGYTF. The chain employs TRBV7-9 and TRBJ1-2; 8 bases map to TRBD1. The germline V gene encodes CDR1 SEHNR and CDR2 FQNEAQ (reference sequence). The length of the CDR3 is 14 residues. V shed 3 bases and J 3 bases; nucleotides not matched to a gene: 3.

This chain uses TRBV4-1 with TRBJ2-7; D may be TRBD1 (5 bases). The CDR3 loop spans 15 amino acids. CDR1 and CDR2 from the germline V gene are MGHRA and YSYEKL. The V end lost 1 base, the J end lost 3 bases, and 13 bases lay between the germline ends. This chain's CDR3 is CASSQVTGEVYEQYF. The CDR3 DNA reads TGCGCCAGCAGCCAAGTTACAGGCGAAGTCTACGAGCAGTACTTC.

This clone showed up just once. The chain couples TRBV5-1 to TRBJ2-3; no clear D gene. The germline CDR1 and CDR2 sequences are SGHRS and YFSETQ. The CDR3 runs to 13 residues. V gave up 3 bases and J gave up 6 bases, with 11 bases separating them. The CDR3 reads CASSSPIMDTQYF. CDR3 nucleotides: TGCGCCAGCAGCTCCCCGATTATGGATACGCAGTATTTT.

The CDR3 here is CASSLGSDEQFF. CDR3 coding DNA: TGTGCCAGCAGCTTAGGTTCAGATGAGCAGTTCTTC. The chain is built from TRBV13 and TRBJ2-1; D not resolved. CDR1 is PRHDT and CDR2 is FYEKMQ in the germline V gene (reference sequence). There are 12 residues in the CDR3. V lost 0 bases and J lost 8, with 5 bases in between.

V usage is TRBV15 and J usage is TRBJ2-7, with unresolved D. V was pared by 0 bases and J by 4 bases, with 4 bases between. This CDR3 is 12 amino acids long. Germline values: CDR1 LNHNV, CDR2 YYDKDF (reference sequence). Here the CDR3 DNA reads TGTGCCACCAGCAGAGATGCTTACGAGCAGTACTTC. It translates to CATSRDAYEQYF.

This chain uses TRBV7-6 with TRBJ2-7, with D perhaps TRBD1 (5 bases). CDR3 size: 14 residues. Germline loops: CDR1 SGHVS, CDR2 FNYEAQ. The V gene lost 0 bases and the J gene lost 2 bases, with 8 bases spanning the gap. CDR3 in DNA: TGTGCCAGCAGCTTAGCGGACAAAGCCTACGAGCAGTACTTC. This translates into CASSLADKAYEQYF. The full variable domain, rest sourced from reference TRBV7-6 and TRBJ2-7, is GAGVSQSPRYKVTKRGQDVALRCDPISGHVSLYWYRQALGQGPEFLTYFNYEAQQDKSGLPNDRFSAERPEGSISTLTIQRTEQRDSAMYRCASSLADKAYEQYFGPGTRLTVT.

The J gene is TRBJ2-1, the V gene TRBV11-3, with D possibly matching TRBD2 (7 bases). The germline CDR1 and CDR2 sequences are SGHNT and YENEEA. Trimming stripped 2 bases from V and 6 bases from J, with 17 bases between. This CDR3 region has 16 residues. CDR3 bases: TGTGCCAGCAGCTTATTCGGCCCCGCGGGGGCCAATGAGCAGTTCTTC. It encodes CASSLFGPAGANEQFF.

The V call is TRBV9, the J call TRBJ2-7, with D possibly TRBD2 on 6 matching bases. CDR1 and CDR2 from the germline V gene are SGDLS and YYNGEE. This CDR3 region has 14 residues. The V end was cut by 3 bases, the J end by 2 bases, with 12 bases between. CDR3 sequence: CASSGRDGTYEQYF. The CDR3 DNA reads as TGTGCCAGCAGCGGGCGGGACGGGACCTACGAGCAGTACTTC.